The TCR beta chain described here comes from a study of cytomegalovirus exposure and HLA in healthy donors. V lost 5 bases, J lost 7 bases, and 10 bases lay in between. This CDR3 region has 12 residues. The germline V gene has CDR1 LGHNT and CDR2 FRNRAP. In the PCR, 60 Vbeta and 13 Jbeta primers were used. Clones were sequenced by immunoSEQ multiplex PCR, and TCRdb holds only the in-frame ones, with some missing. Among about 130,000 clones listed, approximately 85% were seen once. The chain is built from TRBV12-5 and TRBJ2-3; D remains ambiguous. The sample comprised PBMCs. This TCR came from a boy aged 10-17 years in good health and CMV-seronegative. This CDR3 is CASGPRGNTQYF. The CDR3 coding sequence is TGTGCTAGTGGTCCTCGAGGAAATACGCAGTATTTT.